A single sample is the source of the 2 T cell receptor beta chains below, sequenced in a study of radiation and T cells in renal cell carcinoma. Data came from immunoSEQ multiplex PCR; TCRdb stores just in-frame clones and leaves some out. This sample carries tens of thousands of clones, roughly three quarters of them seen once, and the ten largest clones take more than 7%. Time point in this sample: baseline pretreatment blood. Treatment meaning: 15 Gy SBRT to primary tumor, nephrectomy 4 weeks later. Material: blood, obtained from a patient whose treatment included radiotherapy and nephrectomy. The receptors were gathered from a man in his 60s with renal cell carcinoma.

This rearrangement joins TRBV5-6 to TRBJ1-4, with D perhaps matching TRBD1 (5 bases). Germline values: CDR1 SGHDT, CDR2 YYEEEE. V lost 4 bases to trimming and J lost 2 bases, with 18 bases between them. The CDR3 runs 17 residues. In nucleotides, the CDR3 is TGTGCCAGCAGCGAGGGACTCAGGGATTCCACTAATGAAAAACTGTTTTTT. It encodes CASSEGLRDSTNEKLFF.

This clone has more than one count but fewer than ten. The chain carries TRBV7-3 and TRBJ1-2; D call uncertain. This CDR3 contains 12 residues. CDR1 is SGHTA and CDR2 is FQGTGA in the germline V gene. V dropped 3 bases and J dropped 7 bases, with 9 bases sitting between them. In nucleotides, the CDR3 is TGTGCCAGCAGCTTCGATGGGTTTGGCTACACCTTC. The encoded protein is CASSFDGFGYTF.